A selection of T cell receptor beta chains follows, all from one sample in a study of OX40 agonist ivuxolimab in advanced cancers. Sequencing used immunoSEQ multiplex PCR; TCRdb keeps in-frame clones, though not all of them. Of some 80,000 clones detected, over 75% appear once; the ten largest clones hold less than 0.75%. The sample was CD4+ or CD8+ T cells sorted from blood, taken in a trial of the OX40 agonist ivuxolimab. These receptors came from an adult with an advanced solid tumor such as melanoma, head and neck, liver or kidney cancer. Both conserved end residues are part of each CDR3. A D gene is named only where the DNA matches it firmly. A row's size may be missing; if present it is once, few, many or a size class.

length,V,D,J,size,CDR3,DNA
13,TRBV19,NA,TRBJ2-4,NA,CASSPPSKNIQYF,TGTGCCAGTAGTCCCCCTTCCAAAAACATTCAGTACTTC
18,TRBV2,NA,TRBJ1-4,NA,CASRLWRGSVRTNEKLFF,TGTGCCAGCAGGCTTTGGAGGGGTTCGGTCAGAACTAATGAAAAACTGTTTTTT
16,TRBV10-3,NA,TRBJ1-5,NA,CAISEGPGNSNQPQHF,TGTGCCATCTCTGAAGGGCCCGGAAATAGCAATCAGCCCCAGCATTTT
16,TRBV4-1,TRBD2,TRBJ2-5,NA,CASSQEEPSGGGTQYF,TGCGCCAGCAGCCAAGAGGAGCCTAGCGGGGGTGGGACCCAGTACTTC
14,TRBV30,NA,TRBJ1-5,NA,CAWARQSGNQPQHF,TGTGCCTGGGCCAGACAGTCCGGCAATCAGCCCCAGCATTTT
14,TRBV7-9,TRBD1,TRBJ2-5,NA,CASRSGTGQETQYF,TGTGCCAGCAGGTCCGGGACAGGCCAAGAGACCCAGTACTTC
15,TRBV15,NA,TRBJ2-7,NA,CATSTGTRTHYEQYF,TGTGCCACCAGCACAGGGACGAGGACCCACTACGAGCAGTACTTC
16,TRBV29-1,NA,TRBJ2-6,NA,CSVGGGALSGANVLTF,TGCAGCGTTGGAGGGGGGGCCCTCTCTGGGGCCAACGTCCTGACTTTC
14,TRBV2,TRBD1,TRBJ1-6,once,CASTRQGAGSPLHF,TGTGCCAGCACCAGACAGGGGGCGGGTTCACCCCTCCACTTT
18,TRBV5-8,NA,TRBJ1-1,NA,CASSLRPGWLRGMTEAFF,TGTGCCAGCAGCCTTAGGCCCGGTTGGCTGAGGGGGATGACTGAAGCTTTCTTT